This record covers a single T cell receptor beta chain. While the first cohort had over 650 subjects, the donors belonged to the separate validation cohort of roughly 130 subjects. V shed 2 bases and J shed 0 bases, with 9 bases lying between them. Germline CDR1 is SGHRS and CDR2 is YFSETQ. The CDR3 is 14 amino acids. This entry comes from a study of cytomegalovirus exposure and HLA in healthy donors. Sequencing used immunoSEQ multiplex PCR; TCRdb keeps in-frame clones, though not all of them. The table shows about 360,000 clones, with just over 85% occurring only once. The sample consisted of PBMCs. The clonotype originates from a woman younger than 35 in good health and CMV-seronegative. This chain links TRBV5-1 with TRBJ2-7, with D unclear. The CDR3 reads CASSFTTGSYEQYF. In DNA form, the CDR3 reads TGCGCCAGCAGCTTCACTACCGGCTCCTACGAGCAGTACTTC.